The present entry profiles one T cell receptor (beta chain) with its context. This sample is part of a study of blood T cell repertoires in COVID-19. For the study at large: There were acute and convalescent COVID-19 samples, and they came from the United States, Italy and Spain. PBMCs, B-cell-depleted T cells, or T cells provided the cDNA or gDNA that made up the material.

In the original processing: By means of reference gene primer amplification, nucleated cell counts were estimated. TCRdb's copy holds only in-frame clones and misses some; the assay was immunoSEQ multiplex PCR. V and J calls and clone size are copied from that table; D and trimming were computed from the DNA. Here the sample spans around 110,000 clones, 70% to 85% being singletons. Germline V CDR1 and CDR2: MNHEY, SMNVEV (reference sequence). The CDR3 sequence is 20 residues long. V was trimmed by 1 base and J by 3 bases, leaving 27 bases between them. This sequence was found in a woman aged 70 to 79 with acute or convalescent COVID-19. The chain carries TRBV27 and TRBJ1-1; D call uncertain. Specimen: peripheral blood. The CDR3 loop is CASSLFALDWRKGEDTEAFF. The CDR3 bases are TGTGCCAGCAGTTTATTTGCCCTAGACTGGAGGAAAGGAGAAGACACTGAAGCTTTCTTT.